The 7 T cell receptor beta chains below were found in one sample sequenced in a study of blood T cell repertoires in COVID-19. Assay used: immunoSEQ multiplex PCR; TCRdb lists only in-frame clones, some missing. The data show around 280,000 clones, approximately 90% seen once. Specimen: PBMCs or T cells enriched from blood (not recorded which). The origin of the receptors is a woman aged 40 to 55 who had recovered from COVID-19.

This sequence joins TRBV6-6 and TRBJ1-6; D is ambiguous. V was trimmed by 8 bases and J by 7 bases, leaving 15 bases between them. The germline V gene has CDR1 MNHNY and CDR2 SVGAGI (reference sequence). The CDR3 consists of 14 residues. The CDR3 loop reads CASYPTNSNSPLHF. CDR3 DNA: TGTGCCAGCTACCCCACTAATTCGAATTCACCCCTCCACTTT.

This chain connects TRBV30 to TRBJ1-5, with 7 bases fitting TRBD1. J gave up 2 bases and V 2 bases, and 6 bases lay outside the gene matches. CDR1 and CDR2 (germline): GTSNPN, SVGIG (reference sequence). CDR3 size: 15 residues. CDR3 DNA: TGTGCCTGGAGTAAGGGGGCGTCGGGCAATCAGCCCCAGCATTTT. It specifies CAWSKGASGNQPQHF.

This clone was seen a single time. The CDR3 nucleotides read TGTGCCAGCAGCTTAACCTCCTCCACAGATACGCAGTATTTT. Its translation: CASSLTSSTDTQYF. The genes are TRBV7-3 and TRBJ2-3; unclear D gene. CDR3 length equals 14 residues. V was pared by 0 bases and J by 2 bases, with 6 bases between. CDR1 is SGHTA, CDR2 FQGTGA, per germline.

The chain uses TRBV4-1 and TRBJ2-6; perhaps TRBD2 as D (5 bases). This CDR3 spans 17 amino acids. V was cut by 3 bases and J by 3 bases, with 15 bases left in between. Looked up from germline, CDR1 is MGHRA and CDR2 is YSYEKL. The CDR3 sequence: CASSQAKRAGGANVLTF. The CDR3 nucleotides are TGCGCCAGCAGCCAGGCCAAGAGGGCAGGTGGGGCCAACGTCCTGACTTTC.

The CDR3: CASTSDWGYNEQFF. CDR3 nucleotides: TGTGCCAGTACCTCGGACTGGGGTTACAATGAGCAGTTCTTC. The chain combines TRBV19 with TRBJ2-1; possibly TRBD2 for D (5 bases). This CDR3 spans 14 amino acids. Germline loops: CDR1 LNHDA, CDR2 SQIVND (reference sequence). The V and J ends lost 7 bases and 4 bases respectively, with 14 bases between them.

The chain has TRBV2 and TRBJ1-5; D is undetermined. Between the trimmed V and J ends, which lost 6 bases and 6 bases, there was a span of 15 bases. CDR3 length: 14 amino acids. Germline loops: CDR1 SNHLY, CDR2 FYNNEI. CDR3: CASRSDSVGQPQHF. In DNA form, the CDR3 reads TGTGCCAGCAGATCTGATAGCGTAGGTCAGCCCCAGCATTTT.

This sequence joins TRBV7-2 and TRBJ1-5, with TRBD1 matching over 9 bases. The V gene's germline CDR1 is SGHTA and CDR2 FQGNSA. V lost 5 bases and J lost 7; bases outside the gene matches: 9. The CDR3 totals 15 residues. In DNA, the CDR3 is TGTGCCAGCAGCCCGAGGACAGGGGACTTCCAGCCCCAGCATTTT. Its protein is CASSPRTGDFQPQHF. Using reference TRBV7-2 and TRBJ1-5 for the parts outside the CDR3, the full variable domain is GAGVSQSPSNKVTEKGKDVELRCDPISGHTALYWYRQSLGQGLEFLIYFQGNSAPDKSGLPSDRFSAERTGGSVSTLTIQRTQQEDSAVYLCASSPRTGDFQPQHFGDGTRLSIL.